The source of this TCR beta chain is a study of blood T cells in healthy people across ages. Per sample, no less than 5.5 micrograms of total RNA were extracted. Study-wide results and caveats: Investigators treated diversity estimates from one million T cells as underestimates.

Using a J-beta primer mix together with a sample-barcoded 5' primer, a second PCR was run for about 6 to 12 cycles. TCRdb independently ran MiXCR on the 5' RACE reads; one entry per CDR3 protein. The table has about 1.4 million distinct CDR3 sequences, around 55% seen once; the top ten hold over 5%. This clonotype was seen once. The antigen remains undetermined. The sequencing input was blood. This receptor was taken from a man younger than 30 in good health.

CDR3 nucleotide sequence: TGTGCCAGCAGTTCAGGTCCCCTCTTAGCGGGGGTAACAGATACGCAGTATTTT. This encodes CASSSGPLLAGVTDTQYF. The chain couples TRBV27 to TRBJ2-3, with TRBD2 matching over 9 bases. CDR1 is MNHEY, CDR2 SMNVEV, per germline (reference sequence). The length of the CDR3 is 18 residues. The V and J ends lost 4 bases and 3 bases, in that order; junction bases with no gene match: 14.